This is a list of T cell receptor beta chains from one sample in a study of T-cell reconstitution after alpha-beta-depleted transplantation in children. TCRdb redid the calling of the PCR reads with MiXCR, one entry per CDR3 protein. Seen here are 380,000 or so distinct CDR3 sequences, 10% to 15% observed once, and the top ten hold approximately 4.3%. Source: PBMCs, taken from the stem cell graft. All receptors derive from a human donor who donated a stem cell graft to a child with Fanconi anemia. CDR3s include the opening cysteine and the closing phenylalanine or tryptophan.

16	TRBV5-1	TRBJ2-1	CASSLGVNSGGGEQFF
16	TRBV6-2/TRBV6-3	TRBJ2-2	CASSATSGGLLGELFF
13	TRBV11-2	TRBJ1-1	CASSLDMENEAFF
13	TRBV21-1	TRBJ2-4	CASSKRDRNIQYF
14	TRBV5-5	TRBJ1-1	CASSLASGGTEAFF
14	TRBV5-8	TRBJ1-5	CASGAGREGQPQHF
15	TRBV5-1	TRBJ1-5	CASSPVGGSNQPQHF
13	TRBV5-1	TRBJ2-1	CASTLGTYNEQFF
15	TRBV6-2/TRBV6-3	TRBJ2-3	CASSPGSGGADTQYF
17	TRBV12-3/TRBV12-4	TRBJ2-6	CASSGDGSFSGANVLTF
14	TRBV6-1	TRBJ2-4	CASSEAMRVYIQYF
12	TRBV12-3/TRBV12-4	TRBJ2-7	CASSLIGYEQYF
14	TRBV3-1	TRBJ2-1	CASSQSGSYNEQFF
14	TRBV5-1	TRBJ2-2	CASSSYELTGELFF
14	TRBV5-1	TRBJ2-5	CASSMQGMEETQYF
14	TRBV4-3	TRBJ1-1	CASSDGGGDTEAFF
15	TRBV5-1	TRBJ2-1	CASSERGATANEQFF
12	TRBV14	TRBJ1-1	CASSGVMAEAFF
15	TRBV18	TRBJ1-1	CASSPGQVGNTEAFF
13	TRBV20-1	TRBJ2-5	CSVPGQRSETQYF
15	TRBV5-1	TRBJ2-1	CASSWQGTEYNEQFF
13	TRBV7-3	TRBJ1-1	CASSEQGSTEAFF
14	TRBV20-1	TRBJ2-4	CSAFSAGGKNIQYF
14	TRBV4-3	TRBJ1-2	CASSPGQGNYGYTF
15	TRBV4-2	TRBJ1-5	CASSQEMRQNQPQHF
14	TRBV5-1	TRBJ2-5	CASSSGQFQETQYF